These T cell receptor beta chains were read from a single sample in a study of blood T cell repertoires in COVID-19. Profiling relied on immunoSEQ multiplex PCR, and the TCRdb table lists in-frame clones only, not all of them. The data contain under 150,000 clones, about 87% of them singletons. The specimen sequenced was peripheral blood. Source of these receptors: a woman between 50 and 59 years old with acute or convalescent COVID-19. Each CDR3 is given with its conserved first and last residue. The order of the fields is D gene, clone size, CDR3 length, J gene, V gene, CDR3 DNA, CDR3 protein. D genes are given only for firm matches. Only part of the rows carry a size: once, few, many, or a class if the clone is expanded.

- once 13 TRBJ2-7 TRBV5-6 TGTGCCAGCAGCCAGGGGTTCTCCTACGAGCAGTACTTC CASSQGFSYEQYF
TRBD2 - 15 TRBJ2-7 TRBV7-8 TGTGCCAGCAGCCGAATTGCTAGCGGAGCTTACGAGCAGTACTTC CASSRIASGAYEQYF
- - 14 TRBJ2-2 TRBV28 TGTGCCAGCAGTCAACTACAGGGTGCCGGGGAGCTGTTTTTT CASSQLQGAGELFF
- - 15 TRBJ1-1 TRBV29-1 TGCAGCGTTGATTTCACGGGATCAAGGAACACTGAAGCTTTCTTT CSVDFTGSRNTEAFF
- - 13 TRBJ2-3 TRBV30 TGTGCCTGGAGTTCCCTTCTGACAGATACGCAGTATTTT CAWSSLLTDTQYF
- - 13 TRBJ2-7 TRBV7-2 TGTGCCAGCAGCTTAGACCACGGCTACGAGCAGTACTTC CASSLDHGYEQYF
TRBD1 - 15 TRBJ2-2 TRBV10-1 TGCGCCAGCAGTAAGGACAGGGGGGGGACCGGGGAGCTGTTTTTT CASSKDRGGTGELFF
TRBD2 - 16 TRBJ2-1 TRBV5-1 TGCGCCAGCAGCTTGGGACTAGCGGGTTCCTACAATGAGCAGTTCTTC CASSLGLAGSYNEQFF
TRBD2 - 20 TRBJ2-3 TRBV6-2/TRBV6-3 TGTGCCAGCAGTTACTCCGAGACTAGCGGGGCCAGTTCTAGCACAGATACGCAGTATTTT CASSYSETSGASSSTDTQYF
TRBD2 - 17 TRBJ2-5 TRBV4-3 TGCGCCAGCAGCCAAGGGAGACTAGCGGGAGGTTACGAGACCCAGTACTTC CASSQGRLAGGYETQYF
- - 13 TRBJ1-5 TRBV24-1 TGTGCCACCAGTGGACAGGTGAATCAGCCCCAGCATTTT CATSGQVNQPQHF
- - 12 TRBJ2-6 TRBV30 TGTGCCTCCTACTCTGGGGCCAACGTCCTGACTTTC CASYSGANVLTF
- - 13 TRBJ2-7 TRBV9 TGTGCCAGCAGCGCGGAGGGGCGAGGCGAGCAGTACTTC CASSAEGRGEQYF
TRBD1 - 11 TRBJ2-7 TRBV2 TGTGCCAGCGCGGGACAGGGCGAGCAGTACTTC CASAGQGEQYF
- - 21 TRBJ1-6 TRBV24-1 TGTGCCACCAGTGAATGTGAAAAAGGGGCCCAGCGATCCTCCTATAATTCACCCCTCCACTTT CATSECEKGAQRSSYNSPLHF
- few 15 TRBJ1-3 TRBV4-3 TGCGCCAGCAGCCAAGAACTTAGCTCTGGAAACACCATATATTTT CASSQELSSGNTIYF
- - 17 TRBJ1-6 TRBV19 TGTGCCAGTAGTCACCTTCAAGGTCGCGGCGATAATTCACCCCTCCACTTT CASSHLQGRGDNSPLHF
- - 16 TRBJ1-4 TRBV25-1 TGTGCCAGCAGTGATCCCCTCAGGTCGGCAAATGAAAAACTGTTTTTT CASSDPLRSANEKLFF
TRBD2 - 15 TRBJ2-1 TRBV5-4 TGTGCCAGCAGCCCGGGACTTCGGGGGGACAATGAGCAGTTCTTC CASSPGLRGDNEQFF
- - 15 TRBJ1-2 TRBV9 TGTGCCAGCAGCGCCCAGGGAGGGACCAACTATGGCTACACCTTC CASSAQGGTNYGYTF
- - 13 TRBJ2-4 TRBV12-3/TRBV12-4 TGTGCCAGCATGGGGGCAGTAAGGGTCATTCAGTACTTC CASMGAVRVIQYF
TRBD1 - 14 TRBJ1-1 TRBV11-2 TGTGCCAGCAGCTTAGGACAGGGCGGCACTGAAGCTTTCTTT CASSLGQGGTEAFF
TRBD1 - 13 TRBJ2-5 TRBV30 TGTGCCTGGGATCGACAGGGGCAGGAGACCCAGTACTTC CAWDRQGQETQYF
TRBD1 - 14 TRBJ1-2 TRBV24-1 TGTGCCACCAGTGGAGGGGACAGGGGAGGCGGCTACACCTTC CATSGGDRGGGYTF
TRBD1 - 16 TRBJ2-3 TRBV27 TGTGCCAGCAGCCATCTCGGGACAGGGGGCACAGATACGCAGTATTTT CASSHLGTGGTDTQYF
TRBD1 - 14 TRBJ1-4 TRBV28 TGTGCCAGCAGTTTTGGACAGGGTAATGAAAAACTGTTTTTT CASSFGQGNEKLFF
- - 13 TRBJ1-1 TRBV19 TGTGCCAGTAGTATAGTGCGAGGAGCGGAAGCTTTCTTT CASSIVRGAEAFF
- - 14 TRBJ1-6 TRBV19 TGTGCCAGTAGTGAGTCCAGCGTTAATTCACCCCTCCACTTT CASSESSVNSPLHF
- - 13 TRBJ1-5 TRBV29-1 TGCAGCGTCGGGAGTCAAACCGGGCAGCCCCAGCATTTT CSVGSQTGQPQHF
- few 16 TRBJ1-5 TRBV2 TGTGCCAGCACGCGACAGCCTTTCATTAGCAATCAGCCCCAGCATTTT CASTRQPFISNQPQHF
- - 14 TRBJ2-1 TRBV27 TGTGCCAGCAGTTTAAGTACTAGTATCGATGAGCAGTTCTTC CASSLSTSIDEQFF
TRBD2 few 17 TRBJ2-3 TRBV30 TGTGCCTGGAGTTTTTTCTTGACTAGCGGGAAGGCAGATACGCAGTATTTT CAWSFFLTSGKADTQYF
- once 14 TRBJ1-1 TRBV30 TGTGCCTGGAGTCCGGGAACTACGAACACTGAAGCTTTCTTT CAWSPGTTNTEAFF
TRBD2 - 11 TRBJ2-1 TRBV2 TGTGCCAGCAGAAGACTAGCGGAGCAGTTCTTC CASRRLAEQFF
TRBD1 - 15 TRBJ2-3 TRBV6-5 TGTGCCACCCCGGGCCGGGACAGGGGGACAGATACGCAGTATTTT CATPGRDRGTDTQYF